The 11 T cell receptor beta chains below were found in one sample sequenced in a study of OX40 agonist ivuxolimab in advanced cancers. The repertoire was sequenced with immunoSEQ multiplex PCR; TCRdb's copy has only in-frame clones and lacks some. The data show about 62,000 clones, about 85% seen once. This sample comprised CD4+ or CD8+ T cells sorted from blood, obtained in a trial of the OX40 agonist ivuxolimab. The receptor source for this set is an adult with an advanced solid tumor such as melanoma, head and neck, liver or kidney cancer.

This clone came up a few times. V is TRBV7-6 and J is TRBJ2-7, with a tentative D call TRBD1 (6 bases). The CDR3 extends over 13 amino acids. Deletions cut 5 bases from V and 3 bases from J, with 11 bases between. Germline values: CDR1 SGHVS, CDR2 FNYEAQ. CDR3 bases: TGTGCCAGCAGCCAGGGGACATACTACGAGCAGTACTTC. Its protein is CASSQGTYYEQYF.

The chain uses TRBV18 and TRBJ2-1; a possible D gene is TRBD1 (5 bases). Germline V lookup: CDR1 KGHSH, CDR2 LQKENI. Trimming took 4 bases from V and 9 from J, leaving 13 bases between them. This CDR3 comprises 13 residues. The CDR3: CASSRSRGSEQFF. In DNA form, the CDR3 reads TGTGCCAGCTCACGATCTAGGGGAAGTGAGCAGTTCTTC.

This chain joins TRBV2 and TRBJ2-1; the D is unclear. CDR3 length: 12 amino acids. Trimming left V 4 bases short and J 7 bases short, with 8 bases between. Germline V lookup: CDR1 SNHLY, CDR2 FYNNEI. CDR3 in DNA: TGTGCCAGCAGTGCGGTTGGGAATGAGCAGTTCTTC. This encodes CASSAVGNEQFF.

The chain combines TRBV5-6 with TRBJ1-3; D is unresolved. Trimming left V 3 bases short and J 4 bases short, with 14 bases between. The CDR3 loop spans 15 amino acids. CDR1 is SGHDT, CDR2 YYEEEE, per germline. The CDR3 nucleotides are TGTGCCAGCAGCTATCTAGGTCGGTCAGGAAACACCATATATTTT. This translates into CASSYLGRSGNTIYF.

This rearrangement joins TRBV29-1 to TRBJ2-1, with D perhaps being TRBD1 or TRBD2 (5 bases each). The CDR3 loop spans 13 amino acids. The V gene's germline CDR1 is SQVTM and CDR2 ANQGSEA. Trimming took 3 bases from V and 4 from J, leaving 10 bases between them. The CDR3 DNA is TGCAGCGTTGAGGGGACGGAGTACAATGAGCAGTTCTTC. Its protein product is CSVEGTEYNEQFF.

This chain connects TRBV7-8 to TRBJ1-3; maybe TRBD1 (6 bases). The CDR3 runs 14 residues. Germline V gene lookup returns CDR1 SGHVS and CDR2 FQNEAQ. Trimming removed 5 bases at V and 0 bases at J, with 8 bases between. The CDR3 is CASSRTVSGNTIYF. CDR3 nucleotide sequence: TGTGCCAGCAGCCGGACAGTCTCTGGAAACACCATATATTTT.

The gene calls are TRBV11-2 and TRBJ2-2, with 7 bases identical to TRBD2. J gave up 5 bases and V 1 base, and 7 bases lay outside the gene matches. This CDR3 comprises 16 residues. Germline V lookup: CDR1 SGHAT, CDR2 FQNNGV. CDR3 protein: CASSLGAAGGTGELFF. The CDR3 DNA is TGTGCCAGCAGCTTAGGGGCGGCCGGGGGGACCGGGGAGCTGTTTTTT.

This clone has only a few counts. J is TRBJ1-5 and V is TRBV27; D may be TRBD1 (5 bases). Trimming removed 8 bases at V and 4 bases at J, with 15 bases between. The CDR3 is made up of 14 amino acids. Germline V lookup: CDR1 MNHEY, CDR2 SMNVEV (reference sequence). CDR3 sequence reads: CASRGVESNQPQHF. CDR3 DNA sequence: TGTGCCAGCCGGGGGGTCGAATCAAATCAGCCCCAGCATTTT.

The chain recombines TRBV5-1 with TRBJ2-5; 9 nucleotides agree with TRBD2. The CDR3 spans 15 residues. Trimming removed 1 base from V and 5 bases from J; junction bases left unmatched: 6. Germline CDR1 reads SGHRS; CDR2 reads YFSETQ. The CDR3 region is CASSLIAGVIETQYF. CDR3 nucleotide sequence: TGCGCCAGCAGCTTGATAGCGGGAGTGATCGAGACCCAGTACTTC.

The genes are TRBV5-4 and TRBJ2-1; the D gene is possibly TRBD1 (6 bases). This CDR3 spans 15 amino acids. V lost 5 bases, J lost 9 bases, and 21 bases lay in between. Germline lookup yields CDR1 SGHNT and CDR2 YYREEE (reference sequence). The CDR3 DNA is TGTGCCAGCAGACCAGGGGTTCAAGAGATCGGTGAGCAGTTCTTC. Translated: CASRPGVQEIGEQFF. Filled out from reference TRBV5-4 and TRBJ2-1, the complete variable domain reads ETGVTQSPTHLIKTRGQQVTLRCSSQSGHNTVSWYQQALGQGPQFIFQYYREEENGRGNFPPRFSGLQFPNYSSELNVNALELDDSALYLCASRPGVQEIGEQFFGPGTRLTVL.

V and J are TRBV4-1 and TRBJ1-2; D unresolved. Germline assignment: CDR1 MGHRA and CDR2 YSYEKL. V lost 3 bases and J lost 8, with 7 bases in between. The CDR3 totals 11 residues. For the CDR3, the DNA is TGCGCCAGCAGCCAGGACCTAGGCTACACCTTC. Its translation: CASSQDLGYTF.